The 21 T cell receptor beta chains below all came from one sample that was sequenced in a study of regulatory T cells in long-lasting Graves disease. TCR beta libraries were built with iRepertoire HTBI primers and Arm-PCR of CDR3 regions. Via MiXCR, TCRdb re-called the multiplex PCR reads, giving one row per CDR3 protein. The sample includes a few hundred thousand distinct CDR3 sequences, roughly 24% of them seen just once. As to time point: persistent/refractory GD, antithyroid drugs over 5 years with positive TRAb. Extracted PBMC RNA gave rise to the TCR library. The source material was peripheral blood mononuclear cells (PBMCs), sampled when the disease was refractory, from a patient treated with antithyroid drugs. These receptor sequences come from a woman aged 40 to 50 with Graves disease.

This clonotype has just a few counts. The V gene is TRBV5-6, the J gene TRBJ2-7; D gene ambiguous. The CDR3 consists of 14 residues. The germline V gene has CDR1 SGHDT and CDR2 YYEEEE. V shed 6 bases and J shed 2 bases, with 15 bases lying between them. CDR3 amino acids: CASTINWPPYEQYF. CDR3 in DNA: TGTGCCAGCACCATCAACTGGCCGCCCTACGAGCAGTACTTC.

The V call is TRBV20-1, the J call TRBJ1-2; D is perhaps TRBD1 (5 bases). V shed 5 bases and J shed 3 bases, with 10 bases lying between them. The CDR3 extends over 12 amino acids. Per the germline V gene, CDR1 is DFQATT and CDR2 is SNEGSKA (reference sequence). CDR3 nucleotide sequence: TGCAGTGCTGAAGACAGCTACTATGGCTACACCTTC. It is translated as CSAEDSYYGYTF.

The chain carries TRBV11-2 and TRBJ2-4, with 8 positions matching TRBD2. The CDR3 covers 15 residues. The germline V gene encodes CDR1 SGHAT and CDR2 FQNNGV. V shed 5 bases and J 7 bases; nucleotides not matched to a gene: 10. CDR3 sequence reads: CASSPGLVVGNIQYF. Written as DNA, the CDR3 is TGTGCCAGCAGCCCGGGACTAGTGGTGGGGAACATTCAGTACTTC. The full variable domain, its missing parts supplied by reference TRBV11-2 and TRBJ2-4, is EAGVAQSPRYKIIEKRQSVAFWCNPISGHATLYWYQQILGQGPKLLIQFQNNGVVDDSQLPKDRFSAERLKGVDSTLKIQPAKLEDSAVYLCASSPGLVVGNIQYFGAGTRLSVL.

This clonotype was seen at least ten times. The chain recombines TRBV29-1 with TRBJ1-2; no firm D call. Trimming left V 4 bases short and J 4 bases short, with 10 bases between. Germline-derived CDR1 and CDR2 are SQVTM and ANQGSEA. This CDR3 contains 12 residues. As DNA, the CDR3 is TGCAGCGTTGTCGGAGGGATCTATGGCTACACCTTC. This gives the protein CSVVGGIYGYTF.

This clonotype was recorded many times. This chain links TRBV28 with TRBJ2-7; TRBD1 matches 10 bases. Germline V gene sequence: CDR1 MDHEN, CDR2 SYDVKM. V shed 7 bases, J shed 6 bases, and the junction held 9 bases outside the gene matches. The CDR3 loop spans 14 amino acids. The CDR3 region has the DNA TGTGCCAGCAAGACAGGGGGCGGGAGTGTCGAGCAGTACTTC. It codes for CASKTGGGSVEQYF.

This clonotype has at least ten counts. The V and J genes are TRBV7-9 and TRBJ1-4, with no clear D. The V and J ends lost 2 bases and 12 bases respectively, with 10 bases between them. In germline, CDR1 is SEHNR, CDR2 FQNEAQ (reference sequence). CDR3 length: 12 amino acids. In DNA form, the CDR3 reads TGTGCCAGCAGCTTATATGCGGACGAACTGTTTTTT. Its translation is CASSLYADELFF.

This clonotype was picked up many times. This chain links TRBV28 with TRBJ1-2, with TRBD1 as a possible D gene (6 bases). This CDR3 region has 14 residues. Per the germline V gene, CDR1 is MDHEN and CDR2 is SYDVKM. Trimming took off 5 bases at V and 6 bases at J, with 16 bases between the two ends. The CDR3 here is CASSPRGGSDGYTF. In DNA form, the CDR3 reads TGTGCCAGCAGTCCCAGGGGCGGAAGTGATGGCTACACCTTC.

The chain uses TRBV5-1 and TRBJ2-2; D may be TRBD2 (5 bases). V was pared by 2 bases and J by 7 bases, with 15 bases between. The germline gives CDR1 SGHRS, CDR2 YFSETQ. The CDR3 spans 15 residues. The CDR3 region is CASSLPYDGDGELFF. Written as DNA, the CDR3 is TGCGCCAGCAGCTTACCGTATGACGGGGACGGGGAGCTGTTTTTT.

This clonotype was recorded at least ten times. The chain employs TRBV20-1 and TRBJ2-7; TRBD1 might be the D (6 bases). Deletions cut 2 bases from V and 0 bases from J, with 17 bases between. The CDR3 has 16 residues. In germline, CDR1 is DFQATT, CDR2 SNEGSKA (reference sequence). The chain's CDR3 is CSARRLKGDNSYEQYF. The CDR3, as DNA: TGCAGTGCTAGACGCCTAAAGGGGGACAACTCCTACGAGCAGTACTTC.

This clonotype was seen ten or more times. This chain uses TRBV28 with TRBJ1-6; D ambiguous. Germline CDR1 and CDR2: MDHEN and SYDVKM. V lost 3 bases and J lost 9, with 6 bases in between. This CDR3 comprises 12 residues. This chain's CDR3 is CASSLEVSPLHF. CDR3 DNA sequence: TGTGCCAGCAGTTTGGAGGTTTCACCCCTCCACTTT.

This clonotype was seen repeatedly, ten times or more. CDR3 nucleotides: TGTGCCAGCACCTCGGACAGGCGGTACGAAGCTTTCTTT. Translating it yields CASTSDRRYEAFF. The chain carries TRBV6-1 and TRBJ1-1; TRBD1 agrees at 7 bases. CDR3 length: 13 residues. CDR1 and CDR2 (germline): MNHNS, SASEGT. Trimming took 7 bases from V and 8 from J; bases not matched to a gene: 10.

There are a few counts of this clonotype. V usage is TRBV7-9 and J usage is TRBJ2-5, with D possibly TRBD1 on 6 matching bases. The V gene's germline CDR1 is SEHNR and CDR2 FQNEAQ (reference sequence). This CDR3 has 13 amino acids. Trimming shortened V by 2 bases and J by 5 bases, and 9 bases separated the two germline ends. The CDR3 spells CASSLRGTETQYF. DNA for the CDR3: TGTGCCAGCAGCTTAAGGGGGACGGAGACCCAGTACTTC.

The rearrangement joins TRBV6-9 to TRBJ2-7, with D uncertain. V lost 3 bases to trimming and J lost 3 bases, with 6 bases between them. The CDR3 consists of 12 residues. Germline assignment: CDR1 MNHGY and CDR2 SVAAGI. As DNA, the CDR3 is TGTGCCAGCAGTTACTCCTTCTACGAGCAGTACTTC. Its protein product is CASSYSFYEQYF.

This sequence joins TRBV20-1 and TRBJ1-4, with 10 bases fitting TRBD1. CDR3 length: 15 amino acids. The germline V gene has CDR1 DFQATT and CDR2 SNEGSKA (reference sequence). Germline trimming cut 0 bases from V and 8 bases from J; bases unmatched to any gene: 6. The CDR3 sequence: CSARDMRDRGEKLFF. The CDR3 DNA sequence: TGCAGTGCTAGAGATATGCGGGACAGGGGCGAAAAACTGTTTTTT.

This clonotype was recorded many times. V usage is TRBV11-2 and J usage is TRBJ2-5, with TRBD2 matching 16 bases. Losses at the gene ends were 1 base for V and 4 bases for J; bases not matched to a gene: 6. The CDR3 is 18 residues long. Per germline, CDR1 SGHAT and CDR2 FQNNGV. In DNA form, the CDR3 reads TGTGCCAGCAGCTTAGGGGGACTAGCGGGAGGGGGGGGAGAGACCCAGTACTTC. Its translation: CASSLGGLAGGGGETQYF.

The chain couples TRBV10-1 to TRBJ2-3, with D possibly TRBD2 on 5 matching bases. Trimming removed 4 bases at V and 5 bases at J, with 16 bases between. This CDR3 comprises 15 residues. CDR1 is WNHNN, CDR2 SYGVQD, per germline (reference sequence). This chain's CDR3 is CASSVPHRGVDTQYF. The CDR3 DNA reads TGCGCCAGCAGTGTCCCTCATCGGGGTGTAGATACGCAGTATTTT.

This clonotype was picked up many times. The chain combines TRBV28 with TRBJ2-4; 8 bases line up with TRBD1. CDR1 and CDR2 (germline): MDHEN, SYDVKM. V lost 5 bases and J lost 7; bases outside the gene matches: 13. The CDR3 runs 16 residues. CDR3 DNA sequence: TGTGCCAGCAGTCCTGGGAACAGGGGGTTGGGTAACATTCAGTACTTC. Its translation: CASSPGNRGLGNIQYF.

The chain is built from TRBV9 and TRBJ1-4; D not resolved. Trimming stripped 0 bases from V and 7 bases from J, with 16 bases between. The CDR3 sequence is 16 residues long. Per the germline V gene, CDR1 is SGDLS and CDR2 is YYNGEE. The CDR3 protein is CASSVESRTPSEKLFF. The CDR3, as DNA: TGTGCCAGCAGCGTAGAAAGTCGAACCCCGAGTGAAAAACTGTTTTTT.

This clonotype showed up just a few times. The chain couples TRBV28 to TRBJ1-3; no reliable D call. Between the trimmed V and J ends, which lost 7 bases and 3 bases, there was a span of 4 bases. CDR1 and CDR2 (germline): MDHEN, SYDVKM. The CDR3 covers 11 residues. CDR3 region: CASINGNTIYF. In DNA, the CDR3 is TGTGCCAGCATTAATGGAAACACCATATATTTT.

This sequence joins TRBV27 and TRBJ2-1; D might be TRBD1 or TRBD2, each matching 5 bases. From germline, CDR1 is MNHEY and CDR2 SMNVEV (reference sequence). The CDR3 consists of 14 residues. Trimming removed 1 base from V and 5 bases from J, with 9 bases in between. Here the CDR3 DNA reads TGTGCCAGCAGTTTATTACTGGGGGACAATGAGCAGTTCTTC. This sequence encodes CASSLLLGDNEQFF.

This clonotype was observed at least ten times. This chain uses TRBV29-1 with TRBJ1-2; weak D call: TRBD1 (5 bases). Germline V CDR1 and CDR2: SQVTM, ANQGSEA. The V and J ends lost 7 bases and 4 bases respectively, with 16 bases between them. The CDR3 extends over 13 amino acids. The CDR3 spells CSGTGPGGYGYTF. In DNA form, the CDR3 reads TGCAGCGGGACTGGGCCCGGGGGCTATGGCTACACCTTC. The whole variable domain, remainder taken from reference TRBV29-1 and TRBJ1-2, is SAVISQKPSRDICQRGTSLTIQCQVDSQVTMMFWYRQQPGQSLTLIATANQGSEATYESGFVIDKFPISRPNLTFSTLTVSNMSPEDSSIYLCSGTGPGGYGYTFGSGTRLTVV.